This is a list of T cell receptor beta chains from one sample in a study of T cell responses to AZD1222 COVID-19 vaccine. The protocol was immunoSEQ multiplex PCR, while the TCRdb copy is restricted to in-frame clones and leaves out a portion. The sample lists approximately 170,000 clones; around 89% were seen once. Material: peripheral blood, obtained on day 0 of AZD1222 vaccination. Receptors originate from an adult in good health. CDR3s include the opening cysteine and the closing phenylalanine or tryptophan. The D gene is left open where the match is weak. Part of the rows lack a size; the others show once, few, many or a class for expanded clones.

D | size | J | V | DNA | CDR3
- | - | TRBJ1-1 | TRBV12-3/TRBV12-4 | TGTGCCAGCAGCAGGGGAGCTGAAGCTTTCTTT | CASSRGAEAFF
- | - | TRBJ1-3 | TRBV7-9 | TGTGCCAGCAGCCCACCTGGACAGTCCTCTGGAAACACCATATATTTT | CASSPPGQSSGNTIYF
- | - | TRBJ1-4 | TRBV30 | TGTGCCTGGACCCCTTATGGGGCAACTAATGAAAAACTGTTTTTT | CAWTPYGATNEKLFF
- | - | TRBJ1-4 | TRBV19 | TGTGCCAGTAGTATATCGGGGACTGCTAATGAAAAACTGTTTTTT | CASSISGTANEKLFF
- | - | TRBJ1-5 | TRBV4-2 | TGTGCCAGCAGCCAAGGAACGGGGATACATAGCAATCAGCCCCAGCATTTT | CASSQGTGIHSNQPQHF
TRBD1 | - | TRBJ2-5 | TRBV6-5 | TGTGCCAGCAGATCCCAATGGACAGGCCAAGAGACCCAGTACTTC | CASRSQWTGQETQYF
- | - | TRBJ1-1 | TRBV5-6 | TGTGCCAGCAGCTTATTCGGGTGGGCTTTCTTT | CASSLFGWAFF
- | many | TRBJ2-2 | TRBV13 | TGTGCCAGCAGCGGACACAGGGATGGCCAGGCCGGGGAGCTGTTTTTT | CASSGHRDGQAGELFF
- | - | TRBJ2-7 | TRBV27 | TGTGCCAGCAGTTTTTTCCACCCAGAAGCCTACGAGCAGTACTTC | CASSFFHPEAYEQYF
TRBD2 | - | TRBJ2-1 | TRBV4-2 | TGTGCCAGCAGTCCCGAGCGGGGGGGCTCCTACAATGAGCAGTTCTTC | CASSPERGGSYNEQFF
- | - | TRBJ1-3 | TRBV19 | TGTGCCAGCGTAATTCAGGTTAACTCTGGAAACACCATATATTTT | CASVIQVNSGNTIYF
TRBD1 | - | TRBJ2-2 | TRBV28 | TGTGCCAGCAGAGTGATCGCCGGGACAGGGGCCGGGGAGCTGTTTTTT | CASRVIAGTGAGELFF
TRBD1 | - | TRBJ1-2 | TRBV28 | TGTGCCAGCAGCCGGACAGGGTCCGACTATGGCTACACCTTC | CASSRTGSDYGYTF
- | - | TRBJ2-3 | TRBV19 | TGTGCCAGTAATTTCGGGGGCAGCACAGATACGCAGTATTTT | CASNFGGSTDTQYF
- | - | TRBJ1-4 | TRBV27 | TGTGCCAGCAGCTTCCGGTGGGGCAGAGGTGAAAAACTGTTTTTT | CASSFRWGRGEKLFF
- | - | TRBJ1-2 | TRBV5-6 | TGTGCCAGCTTACGTGAGGGTACCAACTATGGCTACACCTTC | CASLREGTNYGYTF
- | - | TRBJ2-1 | TRBV27 | TGTGCCAGCAGCTACAGGGACAATGAGCAGTTCTTC | CASSYRDNEQFF
TRBD1 | - | TRBJ2-7 | TRBV13 | TGTGCCAGCAGCTTAGTTAGTGCAGGGGGCAGAAGACCCTACGAGCAGTACTTC | CASSLVSAGGRRPYEQYF
- | - | TRBJ2-7 | TRBV6-2/TRBV6-3 | TGTGCCAGCAGTACGCCAGGGTATCAGGCCCTCGGGGAGCAGTACTTC | CASSTPGYQALGEQYF
- | - | TRBJ2-2 | TRBV5-1 | TGCGCCAGCAGCTTGCCTGCGGCCGGGGAGCTGTTTTTT | CASSLPAAGELFF
- | - | TRBJ2-1 | TRBV4-1 | TGCGCCAGCAGCCAATCGGACAACTACAATGAGCAGTTCTTC | CASSQSDNYNEQFF
- | once | TRBJ2-7 | TRBV4-3 | TGCGCCAGCAGCCAGGATAACAGGGACTCCTACGAGCAGTACTTC | CASSQDNRDSYEQYF
- | - | TRBJ1-6 | TRBV7-2 | TGTGCCAGCAATTGGGGGAGCTCCTATAATTCACCCCTCCACTTT | CASNWGSSYNSPLHF
- | - | TRBJ2-5 | TRBV7-8 | TGTGCCAGCAGCCGACAGGCGCAAGAGACCCAGTACTTC | CASSRQAQETQYF
TRBD1 | - | TRBJ1-1 | TRBV6-4 | TGTGCCAGCAGCGCACAGGGGGCGGACACTGAAGCTTTCTTT | CASSAQGADTEAFF
TRBD2 | - | TRBJ2-4 | TRBV2 | TGTGCCAGCAGGGGACTAGCGGGGGGAGCCAAAAACATTCAGTACTTC | CASRGLAGGAKNIQYF
- | once | TRBJ2-5 | TRBV5-5 | TGTGCCAGCAGCTTGGGTTTAGGGGTCTTTTTGGAGACCCAGTACTTC | CASSLGLGVFLETQYF
- | - | TRBJ2-4 | TRBV6-5 | TGTGCCAGCACTTCTGGGCCTTCATCGGGCATTCAGTACTTC | CASTSGPSSGIQYF